Listed below are T cell receptor beta chains from one sample, sequenced in a study of T cell responses to AZD1222 COVID-19 vaccine. Sequencing was performed with immunoSEQ multiplex PCR; in TCRdb, only in-frame clones are kept and a portion is missing. The sample shows nearly 35,000 clones, about 88% of them seen only once. This specimen was peripheral blood, taken on day 0 of AZD1222 vaccination. These receptor sequences come from an adult in good health. CDR3s include the opening cysteine and the closing phenylalanine or tryptophan. Each record gives: V gene, clone size, J gene, D gene, CDR3 DNA, CDR3 protein. The D gene is left open where the match is weak. Size is omitted from some rows. Given values are once, few, many or a class for expanded clones.

TRBV11-2	-	TRBJ2-5	-	TGTGCCAGCAGCTTAGTTTGGGAGACCCAGTACTTC	CASSLVWETQYF
TRBV4-2	-	TRBJ2-2	TRBD2	TGTGCCAGCAGCCAAGAAGCGGGAATTACCGGGGAGCTGTTTTTT	CASSQEAGITGELFF
TRBV30	-	TRBJ1-1	-	TGTGCCTGGAGTGTAGGCGGGAACACTGAAGCTTTCTTT	CAWSVGGNTEAFF
TRBV5-6	few	TRBJ2-3	TRBD2	TGTGCCAGCAGCTTGAGACTAGCGGGGGGGTTGACAGATACGCAGTATTTT	CASSLRLAGGLTDTQYF
TRBV7-9	-	TRBJ2-1	-	TGTGCCAGCGGCCCTATCAGAGGACCAACCTACAATGAGCAGTTCTTC	CASGPIRGPTYNEQFF
TRBV7-9	-	TRBJ2-1	-	TGTGCCAGCAGCTTATTGCGTCTCAGCTCCTACAATGAGCAGTTCTTC	CASSLLRLSSYNEQFF
TRBV28	-	TRBJ1-4	-	TGTGCCAGCAAGGGCGGGGAAATGGAAAAACTGTTTTTT	CASKGGEMEKLFF
TRBV7-6	-	TRBJ2-5	-	TGTGCCAGCAGCCGTAATGATGAGACCCAGTACTTC	CASSRNDETQYF
TRBV2	-	TRBJ2-7	-	TGTGCCAGACAGGTTTGGGGCTCCTACGAGCAGTACTTC	CARQVWGSYEQYF
TRBV4-3	once	TRBJ2-3	-	TGCGCCAGCAGCCAAAGCGTGGGGACAGATACGCAGTATTTT	CASSQSVGTDTQYF
TRBV19	-	TRBJ1-2	-	TGTGCCAGTAGTTTAACCGGGCCCCCTGCGAACTATGGCTACACCTTC	CASSLTGPPANYGYTF
TRBV19	-	TRBJ1-1	TRBD1	TGTGCCAGTAGTAAATTGACAGGGGGCACCGACTCAAACACTGAAGCTTTCTTT	CASSKLTGGTDSNTEAFF
TRBV20-1	-	TRBJ2-1	-	TGCAGTGCTCGTCCAGCAGGCGAGCAGTTCTTC	CSARPAGEQFF
TRBV28	-	TRBJ2-5	TRBD1	TGTGCCAGCAGCGCTCGACAGGGTAGGGAGACCCAGTACTTC	CASSARQGRETQYF
TRBV5-8	-	TRBJ2-3	-	TGTGCCAGCAGCTTGCGGGACACTTTCTACACAGATACGCAGTATTTT	CASSLRDTFYTDTQYF
TRBV7-9	-	TRBJ1-1	-	TGTGCCAGCAGCCATACGACAGGGAACACTGAAGCTTTCTTT	CASSHTTGNTEAFF
TRBV7-6	-	TRBJ2-3	TRBD1	TGTGCCAGCAGCTTAGGAGCCAGCAGGGACAGCACAGATACGCAGTTTTTT	CASSLGASRDSTDTQFF
TRBV27	-	TRBJ1-5	-	TGTGCCAGCAGCCTTGCGGGGGAGTATCAGCCCCAGCATTTT	CASSLAGEYQPQHF
TRBV10-3	-	TRBJ2-5	-	TGTGCCATCAGTGAGCCGACAAAACCGGAAGAGACCCAGTACTTC	CAISEPTKPEETQYF
TRBV2	-	TRBJ2-7	-	TGTGCCAGCAGTGTGGCCCTGGGCGGCTCCTACGAGCAGTACTTC	CASSVALGGSYEQYF
TRBV19	-	TRBJ2-1	-	TGTGCCAGTAGCCTTTGGTACCAGCAGTTCTTC	CASSLWYQQFF
TRBV7-2	-	TRBJ2-3	TRBD1	TGTGCCAGCTCCGGGCAGGGGGTGAGATGGGATACGCAGTATTTT	CASSGQGVRWDTQYF
TRBV18	-	TRBJ1-4	-	TGTGCCAGCTCACCGTCAGGGACTAATGAAAAACTGTTTTTT	CASSPSGTNEKLFF
TRBV7-8	-	TRBJ2-1	-	TGTGCCAGCAGCCCCCAAGAGGGCGAGCAGTTCTTC	CASSPQEGEQFF
TRBV5-4	-	TRBJ2-7	TRBD2	TGTGCCAGCAGCTCCATCGACCAGGGACTAGCGGGAGGCGAGCAGTACTTC	CASSSIDQGLAGGEQYF
TRBV15	-	TRBJ2-5	TRBD1	TGTGCCACCAGCAGTAGAGGGACAGACCAAGAGACCCAGTACTTC	CATSSRGTDQETQYF
TRBV7-9	-	TRBJ2-2	-	TGTGCCAGCAGCTTAGGGACGGCGGAGCTGTTTTTT	CASSLGTAELFF
TRBV6-5	few	TRBJ1-1	-	TGTGCCAGCAGTTACTCGACAGGCCCGAACACTGAAGCTTTCTTT	CASSYSTGPNTEAFF
TRBV2	-	TRBJ2-5	TRBD2	TGTGCCAGCGGGCGCGGGGGGGCGGTGGAGACCCAGTACTTC	CASGRGGAVETQYF
TRBV28	-	TRBJ1-5	TRBD1	TGTGCCAGCATTCAAGGGGGCAGTTATAGCAATCAGCCCCAGCATTTT	CASIQGGSYSNQPQHF
TRBV5-1	-	TRBJ1-2	-	TGCGCCAGCAGCGACGACGGGTACTATGGCTACACCTTC	CASSDDGYYGYTF